This TCR beta chain is drawn from a study of blood T cell repertoires in COVID-19. Across the whole study: COVID-19 samples from acute and convalescent phases originated in the United States, Italy and Spain. T cells, B-cell-depleted T cells, or PBMCs supplied cDNA or gDNA.

This clone turned up a few times. Trimming left V 7 bases short and J 3 bases short, with 13 bases between. The CDR3 runs to 14 residues. Per germline, CDR1 MNHEY and CDR2 SMNVEV (reference sequence). In the original analysis: Estimation of nucleated cell counts relied on the amplification of reference gene primers. Here immunoSEQ multiplex PCR was the method, and the copy in TCRdb shows in-frame clones only, minus some. The D gene and trimming were derived from the DNA, and the V and J assignments and clone size from that table. This table has roughly 180,000 clones, around 77% appearing once. Sequences were obtained from peripheral blood. This TCR was recovered from a man aged 55 to 70 with active or convalescent COVID-19. The chain couples TRBV27 to TRBJ2-1; TRBD2 is a possible D gene (5 bases). CDR3 sequence reads: CASKRENGYNEQFF. The CDR3 nucleotides read TGTGCCAGCAAGAGGGAGAACGGCTACAATGAGCAGTTCTTC.